A selection of T cell receptor beta chains follows, all from one sample in a study of T cells after yellow fever vaccination. TCRdb recomputed calls from the 5' RACE reads with MiXCR, one row per CDR3 protein. The sample includes tens of thousands of distinct CDR3 sequences, around 6.5% of them seen just once. The material was CD8+ T cells sorted from PBMCs, obtained about 5 days after the first yellow fever vaccination. The receptors stem from a man aged 18 to 29 who received the YFV17D yellow fever vaccine. The CDR3 runs from the conserved cysteine through the conserved F or W. A D gene is named only where the DNA matches it firmly. Clone size appears in some rows only: once, few, many, or a class for an expanded clone.

J: TRBJ2-7
size: many
V: TRBV6-2/TRBV6-3
D: .
CDR3: CASSYSLLNYEQYF
DNA: TGTGCCAGCAGTTACTCCCTACTGAACTACGAGCAGTACTTC

J: TRBJ2-7
size: .
V: TRBV7-2
D: .
CDR3: CASSLTSSGNYEQYF
DNA: TGTGCCAGCAGTCTTACTTCCTCAGGGAACTACGAGCAGTACTTC

J: TRBJ2-3
size: .
V: TRBV12-3/TRBV12-4
D: .
CDR3: CASSLLADSTDTQYF
DNA: TGTGCCAGCAGTTTATTGGCGGATAGCACAGATACGCAGTATTTT

J: TRBJ2-2
size: many
V: TRBV6-5
D: .
CDR3: CASSYGQMNTGELFF
DNA: TGTGCCAGCAGTTACGGACAGATGAACACCGGGGAGCTGTTTTTT

J: TRBJ2-4
size: many
V: TRBV20-1
D: .
CDR3: CSARGEDAKNIQYF
DNA: TGCAGTGCTAGGGGCGAGGACGCCAAAAACATTCAGTACTTC

J: TRBJ2-1
size: .
V: TRBV20-1
D: TRBD2
CDR3: CSVLETSGSSSYNEQFF
DNA: TGCAGTGTTCTCGAGACTAGCGGATCTAGCTCCTACAATGAGCAGTTCTTC

J: TRBJ1-6
size: few
V: TRBV9
D: TRBD1
CDR3: CASSAHRGWNSPLHF
DNA: TGTGCCAGCAGCGCCCACAGGGGATGGAATTCACCCCTCCACTTT

J: TRBJ1-5
size: .
V: TRBV7-9
D: TRBD1
CDR3: CASSLGQGDNQPQHF
DNA: TGTGCCAGCAGCTTGGGACAGGGCGACAATCAGCCCCAGCATTTT

J: TRBJ2-1
size: many
V: TRBV6-2/TRBV6-3
D: TRBD2
CDR3: CASSWTSGGYNEQFF
DNA: TGTGCCAGCAGTTGGACTAGCGGGGGCTACAATGAGCAGTTCTTC

J: TRBJ2-7
size: .
V: TRBV14
D: .
CDR3: CASSQSTSGEQYF
DNA: TGTGCCAGCAGCCAGTCGACATCGGGAGAGCAGTACTTC

J: TRBJ2-7
size: .
V: TRBV5-4
D: TRBD2
CDR3: CASSFRGGALYEQYF
DNA: TGTGCCAGCAGTTTTCGGGGGGGGGCCCTCTACGAGCAGTACTTC

J: TRBJ1-3
size: few
V: TRBV7-6
D: .
CDR3: CASSSVISGNTIYF
DNA: TGTGCCAGCAGCTCAGTGATCTCTGGAAACACCATATATTTT

J: TRBJ2-1
size: few
V: TRBV9
D: TRBD2
CDR3: CASSPHSGTSVSSSYNEQFF
DNA: TGTGCCAGCAGCCCCCACTCCGGGACTAGCGTTTCGTCGTCCTACAATGAGCAGTTCTTC

J: TRBJ2-3
size: .
V: TRBV11-1
D: TRBD2
CDR3: CASSLGLAGAQGTDTQYF
DNA: TGTGCCAGCAGCTTGGGACTAGCGGGGGCGCAGGGGACAGATACGCAGTATTTT

J: TRBJ1-4
size: many
V: TRBV29-1
D: .
CDR3: CSVTGTLYEKLFF
DNA: TGCAGCGTTACAGGGACCCTCTATGAAAAACTGTTTTTT

J: TRBJ2-7
size: .
V: TRBV5-6
D: .
CDR3: CASSPGALYEQYF
DNA: TGTGCCAGCAGCCCCGGGGCGCTTTACGAGCAGTACTTC

J: TRBJ1-3
size: .
V: TRBV7-9
D: .
CDR3: CASHEGSGNTIYF
DNA: TGTGCCAGCCACGAGGGCAGTGGAAACACCATATATTTT

J: TRBJ1-3
size: many
V: TRBV3-1
D: .
CDR3: CASSQEGRGAENTIYF
DNA: TGTGCCAGCAGCCAAGAGGGTAGGGGCGCCGAAAACACCATATATTTT

J: TRBJ2-5
size: many
V: TRBV12-3/TRBV12-4
D: TRBD2
CDR3: CASLAGETQYF
DNA: TGTGCCAGTTTAGCGGGGGAGACCCAGTACTTC

J: TRBJ2-5
size: many
V: TRBV18
D: .
CDR3: CASSPHVGTQVLQTQYF
DNA: TGTGCCAGCTCACCACACGTAGGGACCCAGGTTCTGCAGACCCAGTACTTC

J: TRBJ2-2
size: many
V: TRBV20-1
D: .
CDR3: CSAPQGLVGELFF
DNA: TGCAGTGCCCCACAGGGTCTGGTCGGGGAGCTGTTTTTT

J: TRBJ1-1
size: few
V: TRBV29-1
D: TRBD1
CDR3: CSVEGTGNTEAFF
DNA: TGCAGCGTTGAAGGGACAGGGAACACTGAAGCTTTCTTT

J: TRBJ1-1
size: few
V: TRBV20-1
D: TRBD1
CDR3: CSAHGQARGNTEAFF
DNA: TGCAGTGCTCATGGACAGGCCCGAGGGAACACTGAAGCTTTCTTT

J: TRBJ2-7
size: .
V: TRBV20-1
D: TRBD1
CDR3: CSASLWDRSYEQYF
DNA: TGCAGTGCTAGCCTGTGGGACAGGTCGTACGAGCAGTACTTC

J: TRBJ1-2
size: many
V: TRBV7-2
D: TRBD1
CDR3: CASSLGTGDYGYTF
DNA: TGTGCCAGCAGCTTAGGGACAGGGGACTATGGCTACACCTTC

J: TRBJ1-1
size: .
V: TRBV6-2/TRBV6-3
D: .
CDR3: CASSTPRIPNTEAFF
DNA: TGTGCCAGCAGTACCCCCCGAATCCCGAACACTGAAGCTTTCTTT

J: TRBJ2-1
size: .
V: TRBV12-3/TRBV12-4
D: .
CDR3: CASRTVYNEQFF
DNA: TGTGCCAGCAGGACAGTCTACAATGAGCAGTTCTTC

J: TRBJ2-2
size: .
V: TRBV9
D: .
CDR3: CASSPAGSRIGELFF
DNA: TGTGCCAGCAGCCCCGCCGGGAGTCGCATCGGGGAGCTGTTTTTT

J: TRBJ2-7
size: .
V: TRBV5-6
D: .
CDR3: CASSLTGNDEQYF
DNA: TGTGCCAGCAGCTTGACAGGGAATGACGAGCAGTACTTC

J: TRBJ2-4
size: many
V: TRBV4-1
D: .
CDR3: CASSQAGAESNIQYF
DNA: TGCGCCAGCAGCCAAGCCGGGGCGGAGAGCAACATTCAGTACTTC

J: TRBJ1-1
size: few
V: TRBV25-1
D: .
CDR3: CASSEFLQQGNTEAFF
DNA: TGTGCCAGCAGTGAATTTCTCCAACAGGGGAACACTGAAGCTTTCTTT

J: TRBJ2-2
size: many
V: TRBV29-1
D: .
CDR3: CSVSMTANTGELFF
DNA: TGCAGCGTTAGTATGACAGCGAACACCGGGGAGCTGTTTTTT

J: TRBJ1-3
size: few
V: TRBV20-1
D: .
CDR3: CSASLSGNTIYF
DNA: TGCAGTGCCAGTCTCAGCGGAAACACCATATATTTT

J: TRBJ2-3
size: few
V: TRBV5-8
D: .
CDR3: CASSLGLLQDTQYF
DNA: TGTGCCAGCAGCTTGGGACTTCTCCAAGATACGCAGTATTTT

J: TRBJ2-7
size: .
V: TRBV19
D: .
CDR3: CASSPGLMIYEQYF
DNA: TGTGCCAGTAGCCCGGGCCTCATGATCTACGAGCAGTACTTC

J: TRBJ2-1
size: .
V: TRBV10-3
D: .
CDR3: CAIQLDSLHEQFF
DNA: TGTGCCATTCAACTAGACTCCCTCCATGAGCAGTTCTTC